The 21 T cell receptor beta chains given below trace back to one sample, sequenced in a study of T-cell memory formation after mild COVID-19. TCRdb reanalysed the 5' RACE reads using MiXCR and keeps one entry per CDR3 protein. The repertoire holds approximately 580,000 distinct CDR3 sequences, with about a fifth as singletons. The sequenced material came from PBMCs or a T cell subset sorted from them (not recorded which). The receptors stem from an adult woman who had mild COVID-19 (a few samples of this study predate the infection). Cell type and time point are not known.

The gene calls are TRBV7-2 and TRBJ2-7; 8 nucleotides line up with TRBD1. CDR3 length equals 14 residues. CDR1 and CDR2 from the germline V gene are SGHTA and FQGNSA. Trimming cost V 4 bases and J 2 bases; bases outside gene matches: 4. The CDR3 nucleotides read TGTGCCAGCAGCTCACAACAGGGGGCCTACGAGCAGTACTTC. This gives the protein CASSSQQGAYEQYF. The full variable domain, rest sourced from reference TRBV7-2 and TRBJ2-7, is GAGVSQSPSNKVTEKGKDVELRCDPISGHTALYWYRQSLGQGLEFLIYFQGNSAPDKSGLPSDRFSAERTGGSVSTLTIQRTQQEDSAVYLCASSSQQGAYEQYFGPGTRLTVT.

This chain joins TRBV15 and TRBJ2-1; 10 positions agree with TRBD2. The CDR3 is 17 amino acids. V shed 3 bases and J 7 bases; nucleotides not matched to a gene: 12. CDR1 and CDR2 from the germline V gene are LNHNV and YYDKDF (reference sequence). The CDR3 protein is CATSSPGTSGVRNEQFF. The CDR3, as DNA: TGTGCCACCAGCAGCCCAGGAACTAGCGGGGTTCGTAATGAGCAGTTCTTC.

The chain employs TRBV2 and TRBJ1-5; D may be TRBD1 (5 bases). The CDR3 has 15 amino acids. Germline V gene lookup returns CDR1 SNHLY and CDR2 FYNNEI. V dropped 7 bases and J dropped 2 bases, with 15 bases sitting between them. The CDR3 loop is CASNEGIPGNQPQHF. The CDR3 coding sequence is TGTGCCAGCAATGAGGGGATACCGGGCAATCAGCCCCAGCATTTT.

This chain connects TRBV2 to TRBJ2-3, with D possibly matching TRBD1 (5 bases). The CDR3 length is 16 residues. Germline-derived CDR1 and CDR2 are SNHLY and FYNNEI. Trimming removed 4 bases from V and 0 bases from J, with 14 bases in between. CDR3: CASSGQRTVSTDTQYF. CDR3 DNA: TGTGCCAGCAGTGGACAGAGGACCGTGAGCACAGATACGCAGTATTTT.

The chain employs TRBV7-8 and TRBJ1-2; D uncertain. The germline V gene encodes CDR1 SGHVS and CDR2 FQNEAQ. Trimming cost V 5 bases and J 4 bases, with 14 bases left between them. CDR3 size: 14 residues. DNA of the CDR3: TGTGCCAGCAGCCCGTTGGACGGCGCCTATGGCTACACCTTC. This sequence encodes CASSPLDGAYGYTF.

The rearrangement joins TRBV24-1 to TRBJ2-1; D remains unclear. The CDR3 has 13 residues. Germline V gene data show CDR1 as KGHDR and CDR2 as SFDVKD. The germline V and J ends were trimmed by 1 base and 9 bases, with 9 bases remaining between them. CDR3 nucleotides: TGTGCCACCAGTGATTTTGGTGAAGGTGAGCAGTTCTTC. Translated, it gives CATSDFGEGEQFF.

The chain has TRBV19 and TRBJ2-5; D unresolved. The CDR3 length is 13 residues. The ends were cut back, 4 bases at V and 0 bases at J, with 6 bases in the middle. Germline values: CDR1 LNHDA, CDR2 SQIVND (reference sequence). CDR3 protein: CASSNTDQETQYF. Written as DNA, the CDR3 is TGTGCCAGTAGTAACACAGACCAAGAGACCCAGTACTTC.

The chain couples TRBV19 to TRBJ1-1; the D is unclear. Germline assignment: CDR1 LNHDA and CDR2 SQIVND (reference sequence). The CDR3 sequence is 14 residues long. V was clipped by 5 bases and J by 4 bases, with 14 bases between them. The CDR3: CASSSGSGVTEAFF. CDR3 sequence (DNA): TGTGCCAGTAGTTCTGGTTCCGGGGTCACTGAAGCTTTCTTT.

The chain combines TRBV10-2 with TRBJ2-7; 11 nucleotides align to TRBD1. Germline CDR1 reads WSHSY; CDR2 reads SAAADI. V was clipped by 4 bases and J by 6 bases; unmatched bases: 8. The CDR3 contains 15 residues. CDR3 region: CASSVGTGGLGEQYF. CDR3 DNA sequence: TGCGCCAGCAGTGTAGGGACAGGGGGTTTGGGCGAGCAGTACTTC.

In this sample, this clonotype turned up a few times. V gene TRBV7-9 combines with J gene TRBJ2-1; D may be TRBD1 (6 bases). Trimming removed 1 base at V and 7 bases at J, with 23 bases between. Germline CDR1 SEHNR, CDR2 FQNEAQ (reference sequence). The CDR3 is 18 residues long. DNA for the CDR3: TGTGCCAGCAGCTTAGATTCTTCGGGACATAGAACTGTGAATGAGCAGTTCTTC. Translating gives CASSLDSSGHRTVNEQFF.

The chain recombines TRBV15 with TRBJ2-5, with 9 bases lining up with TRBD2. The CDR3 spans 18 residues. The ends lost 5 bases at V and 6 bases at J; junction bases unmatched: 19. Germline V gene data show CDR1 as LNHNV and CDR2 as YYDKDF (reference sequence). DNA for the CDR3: TGTGCCACCAGCCTAGGTTTCAGCGAAGCGGGGGGAGAGAAGACCCAGTACTTC. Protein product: CATSLGFSEAGGEKTQYF. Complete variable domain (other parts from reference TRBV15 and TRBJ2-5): DAMVIQNPRYQVTQFGKPVTLSCSQTLNHNVMYWYQQKSSQAPKLLFHYYDKDFNNEADTPDNFQSRRPNTSFCFLDIRSPGLGDTAMYLCATSLGFSEAGGEKTQYFGPGTRLLVL.

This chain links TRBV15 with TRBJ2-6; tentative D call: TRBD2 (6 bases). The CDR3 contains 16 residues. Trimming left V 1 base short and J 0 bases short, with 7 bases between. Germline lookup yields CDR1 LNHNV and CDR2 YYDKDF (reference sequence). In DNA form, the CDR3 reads TGTGCCACCAGCAGAGTGGGGGGCTCTGGGGCCAACGTCCTGACTTTC. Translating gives CATSRVGGSGANVLTF.

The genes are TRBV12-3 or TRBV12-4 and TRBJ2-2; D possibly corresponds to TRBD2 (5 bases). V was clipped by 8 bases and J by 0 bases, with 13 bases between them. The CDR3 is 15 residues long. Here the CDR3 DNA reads TGTGCCAGCGTCCTGGCGGGCGCGAACACCGGGGAGCTGTTTTTT. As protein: CASVLAGANTGELFF.

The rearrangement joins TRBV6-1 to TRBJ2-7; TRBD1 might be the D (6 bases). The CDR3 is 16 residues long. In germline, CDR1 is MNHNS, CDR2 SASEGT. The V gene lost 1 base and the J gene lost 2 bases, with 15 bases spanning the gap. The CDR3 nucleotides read TGTGCCAGCAGTGAAGGAGTTCTTGGGGGCCCCTACGAGCAGTACTTC. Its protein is CASSEGVLGGPYEQYF.

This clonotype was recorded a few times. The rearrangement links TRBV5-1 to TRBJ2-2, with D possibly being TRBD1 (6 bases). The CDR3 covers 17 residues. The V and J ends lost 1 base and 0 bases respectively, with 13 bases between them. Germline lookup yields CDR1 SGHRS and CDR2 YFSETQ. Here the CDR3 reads CASSLIRTVSNTGELFF. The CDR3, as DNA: TGCGCCAGCAGCTTGATAAGGACAGTTTCGAACACCGGGGAGCTGTTTTTT.

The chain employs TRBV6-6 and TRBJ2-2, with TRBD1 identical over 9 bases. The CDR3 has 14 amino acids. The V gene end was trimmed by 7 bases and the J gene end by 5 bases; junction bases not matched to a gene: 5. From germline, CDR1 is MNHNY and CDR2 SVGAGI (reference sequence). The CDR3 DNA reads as TGTGCCAGCACCTTGACAGGGGGGACCGGGGAGCTGTTTTTT. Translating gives CASTLTGGTGELFF.

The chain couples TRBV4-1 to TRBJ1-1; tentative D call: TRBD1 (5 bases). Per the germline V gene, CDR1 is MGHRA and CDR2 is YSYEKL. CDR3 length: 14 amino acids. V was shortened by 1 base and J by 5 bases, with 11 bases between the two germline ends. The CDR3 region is CASSQGRWGTEAFF. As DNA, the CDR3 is TGCGCCAGCAGCCAAGGGCGGTGGGGGACTGAAGCTTTCTTT.

This CDR3 reads CASSPTGPRVMNTEAFF. In DNA, the CDR3 is TGTGCCAGCTCACCAACCGGACCGAGGGTAATGAACACTGAAGCTTTCTTT. This rearrangement joins TRBV18 to TRBJ1-1; D is undetermined. This CDR3 is 17 amino acids long. The germline V gene encodes CDR1 KGHSH and CDR2 LQKENI. Trimming stripped 2 bases from V and 0 bases from J, with 16 bases between.

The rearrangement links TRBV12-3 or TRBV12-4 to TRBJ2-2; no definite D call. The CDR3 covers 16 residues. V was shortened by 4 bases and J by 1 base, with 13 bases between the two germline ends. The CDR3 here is CASSSPFLLNTGELFF. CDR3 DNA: TGTGCCAGCAGTTCCCCGTTTTTATTGAACACCGGGGAGCTGTTTTTT.

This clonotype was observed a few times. CDR3 region: CASGGTSGSSYNEQFF. Here the CDR3 DNA reads TGTGCCAGCGGGGGGACTAGCGGGAGCTCCTACAATGAGCAGTTCTTC. The rearrangement links TRBV7-9 to TRBJ2-1, with 14 bases lining up with TRBD2. There are 16 residues in the CDR3. Germline-derived CDR1 and CDR2 are SEHNR and FQNEAQ (reference sequence). V was pared by 8 bases and J by 0 bases, with 3 bases of the junction left unmatched.

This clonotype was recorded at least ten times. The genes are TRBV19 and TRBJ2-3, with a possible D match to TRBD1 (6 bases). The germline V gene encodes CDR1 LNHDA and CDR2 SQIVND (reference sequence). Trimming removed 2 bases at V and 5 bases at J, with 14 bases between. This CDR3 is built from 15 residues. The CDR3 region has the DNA TGTGCCAGTAGTATAAGGACAGTTAGGGTAGATACGCAGTATTTT. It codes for CASSIRTVRVDTQYF.